This TCR beta chain was captured by sequencing in a study of cytomegalovirus exposure and HLA in healthy donors. The trim removed 5 bases at V and 6 bases at J, leaving 5 bases unmatched. CDR1 is MDHEN, CDR2 SYDVKM, per germline. The CDR3 has 15 residues. Measured with immunoSEQ multiplex PCR; TCRdb has only the in-frame clones, and not every one. The sample lists a few hundred thousand clones; nearly 90% were seen once. These donors were members of the roughly 120-subject validation cohort, a group separate from the approximately 700-subject first cohort. The sequence derives from a woman under 30 in good health and CMV-seronegative. The sample taken for sequencing was PBMCs. This chain connects TRBV28 to TRBJ2-2, with TRBD1 matching over 11 bases. The CDR3 DNA follows: TGTGCCAGCAGTCCCCGGACAGGGGGCGCCGGGGAGCTGTTTTTT. Residues: CASSPRTGGAGELFF.